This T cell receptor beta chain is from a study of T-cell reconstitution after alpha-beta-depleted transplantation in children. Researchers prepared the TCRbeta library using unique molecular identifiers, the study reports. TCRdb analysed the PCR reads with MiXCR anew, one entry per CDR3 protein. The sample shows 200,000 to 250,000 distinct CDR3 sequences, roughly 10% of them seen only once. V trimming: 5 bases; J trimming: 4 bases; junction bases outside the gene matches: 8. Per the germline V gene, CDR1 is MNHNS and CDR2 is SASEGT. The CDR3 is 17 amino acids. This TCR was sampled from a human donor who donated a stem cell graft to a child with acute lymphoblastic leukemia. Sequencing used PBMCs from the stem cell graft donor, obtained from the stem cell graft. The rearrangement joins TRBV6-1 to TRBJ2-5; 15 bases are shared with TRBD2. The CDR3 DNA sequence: TGTGCCAGCAGTCTCCCGGGACTAGCGGGGGGTCTAGAGACCCAGTACTTC. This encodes CASSLPGLAGGLETQYF.